One and the same sample provided the 28 T cell receptor beta chains below, sequenced in a study of T cells in Graves' hyperthyroidism and ophthalmopathy. There were TCR beta CDR3 regions amplified from RNA transcripts. The primer set for the first-round RT-PCR of the TCR CDR3 was HTBI. TCRdb re-derived calls from the multiplex PCR reads in MiXCR, one entry per CDR3 protein. Of some 360,000 distinct CDR3 sequences listed, roughly 20% were seen once; the top ten hold roughly 16%. The sample was blood. The receptors stem from a woman between 35 and 50 years old with Graves' ophthalmopathy.

This clonotype was observed at least ten times. This chain uses TRBV6-5 with TRBJ2-7, with a weak D call TRBD2 (7 bases). The CDR3 has 15 residues. Germline assignment: CDR1 MNHEY and CDR2 SVGAGI. Trimming removed 0 bases at V and 3 bases at J, with 12 bases between. The CDR3 DNA is TGTGCCAGCAGTTACTCCGGACAGCGGGGCTACGAGCAGTACTTC. Residues: CASSYSGQRGYEQYF.

The CDR3 is CASSPGARAGNTIYF. CDR3 coding DNA: TGTGCCAGCAGCCCAGGGGCACGAGCTGGAAACACCATATATTTT. The chain joins TRBV7-8 to TRBJ1-3; possibly TRBD1 for D (6 bases). Trimming pared 5 bases from V and 2 bases from J, leaving 13 bases between. Germline lookup yields CDR1 SGHVS and CDR2 FQNEAQ. CDR3 length: 15 residues.

Details on this clonotype: A much larger clone sits a single nucleotide away, making a read error possible. The chain recombines TRBV25-1 with TRBJ2-4, with D uncertain. This CDR3 has 14 amino acids. Germline values: CDR1 MGHDK, CDR2 SYGVNS. V dropped 4 bases and J dropped 6 bases, with 13 bases sitting between them. The CDR3 loop reads CASSAYAKGNIQYF. The CDR3 DNA reads as TGTGCCAGCAGTGCGTACGCGAAGGGAAACATTCAGTACTTC.

The chain combines TRBV6-1 with TRBJ2-3; no definite D call. Germline-derived CDR1 and CDR2 are MNHNS and SASEGT. Trimming removed 4 bases at V and 2 bases at J, with 10 bases between. CDR3 length: 14 amino acids. The chain's CDR3 is CASSVGNPTDTQYF. The CDR3 DNA follows: TGTGCCAGCAGTGTAGGGAACCCCACAGATACGCAGTATTTT.

The chain recombines TRBV6-1 with TRBJ2-7, with D perhaps assigned TRBD1 or TRBD2 (5 bases each). The CDR3 loop spans 17 amino acids. The V gene lost 0 bases and the J gene lost 7 bases, with 22 bases spanning the gap. The germline V gene encodes CDR1 MNHNS and CDR2 SASEGT. This CDR3 reads CASSEATRGLAPLEQYF. CDR3 DNA: TGTGCCAGCAGTGAAGCCACGAGGGGTTTAGCGCCCCTGGAGCAGTACTTC.

The chain uses TRBV4-3 and TRBJ2-1, with 13 bases aligning to TRBD2. Germline CDR1 and CDR2: LGHNA and YSLEER. The V segment lost 1 base and the J segment 6 bases; nucleotides outside the gene matches: 3. This CDR3 contains 16 residues. The CDR3 nucleotides are TGCGCCAGCAGCCAAGGGACTAGCGGGAGCTCCAATGAGCAGTTCTTC. Its protein product is CASSQGTSGSSNEQFF.

This clonotype was observed at least ten times. This chain joins TRBV6-6 and TRBJ1-6; D unresolved. V shed 2 bases and J shed 8 bases, with 4 bases lying between them. Germline loops: CDR1 MNHNY, CDR2 SVGAGI (reference sequence). This CDR3 is 12 amino acids long. The CDR3, as DNA: TGTGCCAGCAGTTACGGGGATTCACCCCTCCACTTT. It specifies CASSYGDSPLHF.

The table lists this clonotype with many counts. The chain uses TRBV9 and TRBJ2-7; D possibly corresponds to TRBD2 (5 bases). Trimming left V 0 bases short and J 0 bases short, with 10 bases between. CDR3 length equals 15 residues. CDR1 is SGDLS, CDR2 YYNGEE, per germline. The CDR3 bases are TGTGCCAGCAGCGTAGTGGGCGGAGGCTCCTACGAGCAGTACTTC. Its translation is CASSVVGGGSYEQYF.

This clonotype was counted at least ten times. The chain employs TRBV4-2 and TRBJ2-3, with D possibly being TRBD1 (6 bases). The germline CDR1 and CDR2 sequences are LGHNA and YNFKEQ. Trimming removed 4 bases at V and 0 bases at J, with 29 bases between. This CDR3 contains 21 residues. Here the CDR3 DNA reads TGTGCCAGCAGCCGCGAACACCCCAGGGGTTTTTTTCCCTTTAGCACAGATACGCAGTATTTT. It is translated as CASSREHPRGFFPFSTDTQYF.

The chain employs TRBV3-1 and TRBJ2-7; maybe TRBD2 (5 bases). From germline, CDR1 is LGHDT and CDR2 YNNKEL (reference sequence). V was pared by 7 bases and J by 3 bases, with 10 bases between. This CDR3 has 12 amino acids. The CDR3 loop is CASIPRDYEQYF. DNA for the CDR3: TGTGCCAGCATCCCCCGGGACTACGAGCAGTACTTC.

This clonotype showed up many times. CDR3 sequence reads: CASSYAPRHYEQYF. In DNA form, the CDR3 reads TGTGCCAGCAGTTACGCCCCGCGCCACTACGAGCAGTACTTC. The V and J genes are TRBV6-2 or TRBV6-3 and TRBJ2-7; D is unresolved. Germline CDR1 is MNHEY and CDR2 is SVGEGT. Trimming left V 2 bases short and J 3 bases short, with 11 bases between. The CDR3 covers 14 residues.

This clonotype was detected many times. This chain links TRBV4-3 with TRBJ1-6; D possibly corresponds to TRBD1 (6 bases). The V and J ends lost 1 base and 9 bases respectively, with 16 bases between them. The CDR3 spans 16 residues. Per germline, CDR1 LGHNA and CDR2 YSLEER. The CDR3 coding sequence is TGCGCCAGCAGCCAAGTTGTCGGGGGCTCGACTTCACCCCTCCACTTT. Translating gives CASSQVVGGSTSPLHF.

In its sample, this clonotype was seen many times. The chain recombines TRBV6-2 or TRBV6-3 with TRBJ2-7; D is ambiguous. V shed 3 bases and J shed 5 bases, with 20 bases lying between them. CDR3 length equals 16 residues. The V gene's germline CDR1 is MNHEY and CDR2 SVGEGT. CDR3 in amino acids: CASSYTVRTDWNEQYF. The CDR3 DNA is TGTGCCAGCAGTTATACCGTGAGAACCGATTGGAACGAGCAGTACTTC.

This clonotype was observed many times. The chain links TRBV12-3 or TRBV12-4 to TRBJ1-2; D not resolved. The CDR3 is made up of 14 amino acids. V was clipped by 7 bases and J by 7 bases, with 19 bases between them. The CDR3 protein is CASTPNMGTRGYTF. CDR3 nucleotide sequence: TGTGCCAGCACCCCTAATATGGGTACCCGTGGCTACACCTTC.

This clonotype was counted many times. The chain is built from TRBV7-8 and TRBJ2-7; possible D gene TRBD2, 6 bases. The CDR3 has 16 amino acids. The germline V gene encodes CDR1 SGHVS and CDR2 FQNEAQ. V was shortened by 5 bases and J by 3 bases, with 20 bases between the two germline ends. CDR3 sequence reads: CASSERPGTPYYEQYF. CDR3 coding DNA: TGTGCCAGCAGCGAACGCCCCGGGACTCCGTACTACGAGCAGTACTTC.

This clonotype was counted at least ten times. The CDR3 DNA follows: TGTGCTACGGGACTAGCGAGGGACGAGCAGTACTTC. This translates into CATGLARDEQYF. The chain recombines TRBV27 with TRBJ2-7; 10 positions match TRBD2. Germline CDR1 is MNHEY and CDR2 is SMNVEV (reference sequence). This CDR3 spans 12 amino acids.

This clonotype was seen many times. The chain has TRBV28 and TRBJ2-6; tentative D call: TRBD1 (5 bases). V was trimmed by 6 bases and J by 0 bases, leaving 12 bases between them. The CDR3 loop spans 16 amino acids. Germline CDR1 reads MDHEN; CDR2 reads SYDVKM. The CDR3 DNA follows: TGTGCCAGCAGACCACAGGTATCCTCTGGGGCCAACGTCCTGACTTTC. It encodes CASRPQVSSGANVLTF.

This clonotype has a count of ten or more. This chain connects TRBV15 to TRBJ2-2; the D is unclear. CDR1 is LNHNV, CDR2 YYDKDF, per germline (reference sequence). V lost 0 bases, J lost 7 bases, and 9 bases lay in between. This CDR3 has 14 residues. CDR3: CATSREPLGGELFF. In nucleotides, the CDR3 is TGTGCCACCAGCAGAGAGCCTCTCGGCGGGGAGCTGTTTTTT.

This clonotype was seen at least ten times. The chain carries TRBV6-2 or TRBV6-3 and TRBJ1-1, with D perhaps TRBD1 (5 bases). Germline assignment: CDR1 MNHEY and CDR2 SVGEGT. Trimming took 7 bases from V and 1 from J, leaving 16 bases between them. There are 15 residues in the CDR3. CDR3 sequence (DNA): TGTGCCAGCACCCCCAGGATGGGGGGGAACACTGAAGCTTTCTTT. It is translated as CASTPRMGGNTEAFF.

This clonotype was detected ten times or more. V gene TRBV20-1 combines with J gene TRBJ2-4; 9 bases are shared with TRBD2. Germline CDR1 DFQATT, CDR2 SNEGSKA (reference sequence). V dropped 6 bases and J dropped 1; count of bases not matched to a gene: 7. CDR3 length equals 15 residues. The CDR3 spells CSAVGLARAKNIQYF. The CDR3 DNA reads TGCAGTGCCGTCGGACTAGCGCGGGCCAAAAACATTCAGTACTTC.

The chain is built from TRBV4-1 and TRBJ2-2; D is perhaps TRBD1 (6 bases). Germline V gene data show CDR1 as MGHRA and CDR2 as YSYEKL. V dropped 1 base and J dropped 3 bases, with 15 bases sitting between them. CDR3 length: 17 amino acids. The CDR3 here is CASSQVFGQGYTGELFF. CDR3 DNA sequence: TGCGCCAGCAGCCAAGTTTTTGGGCAGGGGTACACCGGGGAGCTGTTTTTT.

This clonotype was seen only a few times. The rearrangement links TRBV18 to TRBJ2-6; 9 bases map to TRBD1. The length of the CDR3 is 20 residues. In germline, CDR1 is KGHSH, CDR2 LQKENI. The V gene end was trimmed by 0 bases and the J gene end by 1 base; junction bases not matched to a gene: 10. CDR3: CASSPPGLDRGPSGANVLTF. CDR3 sequence (DNA): TGTGCCAGCTCACCACCGGGGTTGGACAGGGGACCATCTGGGGCCAACGTCCTGACTTTC.

This clonotype was observed at least ten times. The rearrangement uses TRBV20-1 and TRBJ1-2; TRBD1 might be the D (6 bases). This CDR3 region has 14 residues. V lost 0 bases, J lost 5 bases, and 13 bases lay in between. CDR1 is DFQATT, CDR2 SNEGSKA, per germline (reference sequence). The DNA for the CDR3 is TGCAGTGCTAGAGATGGGGGGGCACTTTATGGCTACACCTTC. Protein sequence: CSARDGGALYGYTF.

In this sample, this clonotype turned up many times. V gene TRBV6-2 or TRBV6-3 combines with J gene TRBJ1-2, with D unresolved. The V end lost 8 bases, the J end lost 6 bases, and 19 bases lay between the germline ends. The CDR3 has 14 amino acids. Germline-derived CDR1 and CDR2 are MNHEY and SVGEGT. The CDR3 DNA is TGTGCCAGCCGCCAACCCATGTTCTGGGATGGCTACACCTTC. Translating it yields CASRQPMFWDGYTF.

The table lists this clonotype with many counts. The CDR3 region is CASSETDSPITGELFF. In DNA form, the CDR3 reads TGTGCCAGCAGTGAAACGGACAGCCCGATAACCGGGGAGCTGTTTTTT. The J gene is TRBJ2-2, the V gene TRBV2; possibly TRBD1 for D (6 bases). The CDR3 length is 16 residues. The ends were cut back, 2 bases at V and 5 bases at J, with 15 bases in the middle. In germline, CDR1 is SNHLY, CDR2 FYNNEI.

The rearrangement joins TRBV19 to TRBJ1-2, with D uncertain. The length of the CDR3 is 16 residues. V was pared by 6 bases and J by 2 bases, with 19 bases between. The germline gives CDR1 LNHDA, CDR2 SQIVND (reference sequence). The CDR3 protein is CASSPAGLNGNYGYTF. CDR3 coding DNA: TGTGCCAGTAGCCCAGCTGGGTTAAACGGAAACTATGGCTACACCTTC.

This clonotype was detected many times. The chain uses TRBV6-1 and TRBJ1-2, with D hard to call. The CDR3 has 13 residues. The germline CDR1 and CDR2 sequences are MNHNS and SASEGT. The germline V and J ends were trimmed by 2 bases and 10 bases, with 14 bases remaining between them. The CDR3 sequence is CASSESGTWDYTF. The CDR3 nucleotides are TGTGCCAGCAGTGAATCAGGAACTTGGGACTACACCTTC.

This clonotype was found many times. This chain links TRBV28 with TRBJ2-7; tentatively, D is TRBD2 (5 bases). The V and J ends lost 3 bases and 2 bases respectively, with 14 bases between them. The CDR3 covers 15 residues. Germline lookup yields CDR1 MDHEN and CDR2 SYDVKM. Written as DNA, the CDR3 is TGTGCCAGCAGTTTTCGGGGTTTTCTCGCCTACGAGCAGTACTTC. Protein product: CASSFRGFLAYEQYF.